This T cell receptor (beta chain) is from a study of shared clonotypes between healthy human individuals (dated by TCRdb to about 2020). For the study in its entirety: The cohort comprised two women and a few men aged 18 to 49 years. For each donor, CD4 naive and CD4 memory were each run on three plates, CD8 naive on two plates, and CD8 memory on one plate. Blood TCR repertoires of roughly five healthy adults were deeply sequenced to estimate repertoire size and the extent of clonotype sharing between individuals. To increase sequencing depth and limit assay-specific biases, TCR repertoire library preparation and sequencing were carried out by different laboratories using diverse techniques. Between about 0.8 and 9 billion PBMCs per donor were obtained by leukapheresis. Points the paper makes about the study in general: Higher generation probabilities were observed for clonotypes shared by all four sorted-subset donors than for non-shared clonotypes. Pairwise subsampling led to the expectation that sequencing depth would affect the degree of clonotype sharing among donors. Rarefaction of sorted-subset datasets indicated incomplete sequencing despite the large sequencing depth. Larger estimated clonotype richness was generally found for naive subsets than for memory subsets. The genetic and exposure-history diversity represented was limited by the small number of donors. When a few donors were compared, the shared fraction of clonotypes was 5% to 6.5% for naive CD4, around 4% for naive CD8, 2.3% for memory CD4, and about 0.36% for memory CD8. Sampling was restricted to blood, and TCR repertoires in tissue are likely to differ from TCR repertoires in blood.

In the case of this clone: The target of this receptor is not known. No much larger clonotype is one base removed from it; base qualities were not supplied.

The CDR3 starts with the cysteine, ends with the phenylalanine, and has 14 residues. Just CDR3 DNA is preserved here, 42 bases in frame from base 1. Compared with germline, V lacks 6 bases and J lacks 5 bases; bases without a gene match: 7. The germline V gene provides CDR1 MNHNS and CDR2 SASEGT. The donors were healthy, HIV-negative adults who had no recently reported acute infections or vaccinations. Every donor was a Caucasian adult residing in Nashville, Tennessee, USA. CD4+ T cells were enriched through magnetic negative selection, after which naive cells were positively selected on CD45RA and the remaining negative fraction served as the memory subset. Blood was obtained by leukapheresis, after which PBMCs were separated by Ficoll-Histopaque density gradient centrifugation and cryopreserved in liquid nitrogen vapor phase. Analytical flow cytometry was used to check the purity and quantity of every magnetically sorted T cell population. Each sorted fraction had its genomic DNA isolated and then quantified by UV absorbance on a Nanodrop 2000c.

Using the deep immunoSEQ assay, TCR CDR3 regions were amplified from genomic DNA by multiplex PCR. For each cell subset, the extracted genomic DNA was distributed evenly across all wells of several immunoSEQ 96-well plates, and each plate served as one replicate. For sorted subsets, roughly 200 ng of genomic DNA, equivalent to about 30,000 T cell genomes, went into each replicate PCR. The purified libraries were quantified using a Qubit 3.0 fluorometer, sized with a Bioanalyzer 2100, and then quantified again using the KAPA Library Quantification kit. A separate single-read 150-cycle Illumina NextSeq 550 flow cell was used to sequence each immunoSEQ 96-well plate. The paper's data handling went like this. The immunoSEQ output contained only junctional sequences without quality scores, so filtering could not match that applied to full-length reads. Sequences were annotated with PyIR, a Python wrapper for IgBLAST v1.9, and V/J genes and CDR3 were assigned using IMGT germline references. Reads were filtered out if the reads had weak V/J assignments (E-value above 1e-6), no CDR3, stop codons, out-of-frame junctions, or ambiguous translated residues. V3J clonotypes were defined as sequences sharing an identical inferred V gene, J gene, and CDR3 amino acid sequence. Percentage overlap between repertoires was computed as shared unique clonotypes divided by the size of the smaller repertoire. Richness of each repertoire was evaluated using RTK rarefaction, the Chao1 estimator, and Recon v2.1 estimates of unobserved clonotypes. OLGA was used to compute generation probabilities for all TCRbeta clonotypes that the gDNA method yielded from a few donors. As stored in TCRdb, this immuneACCESS dataset retains in-frame rearrangements with V and J assigned. A fraction of the clones does not appear; measured against another copy, unresolved V genes explain less than half of the discrepancy, and the remainder lacks a known reason. D and trimming were read from the DNA, whereas the V and J calls and clone size are those reported in that table. The sample records roughly 2.5 million clones, approximately 90% of which are singletons. In total, the top ten clones hold roughly 0.14% of the sample.

The material sequenced was naive CD4+ T cells sorted from blood. This sample's cell subset or site label indicates: CD45RA+ positively selected. In this chain, TRBV6-1 is recombined with TRBJ1-2, and TRBD1 aligns with 9 junction nucleotides. The sequence was obtained from a man between 18 and 35 years old in good health. The CDR3 protein sequence reads: CASSPGQGRYGYTF. The sequenced DNA is TGTGCCAGCAGCCCGGGACAGGGTCGGTATGGCTACACCTTC.